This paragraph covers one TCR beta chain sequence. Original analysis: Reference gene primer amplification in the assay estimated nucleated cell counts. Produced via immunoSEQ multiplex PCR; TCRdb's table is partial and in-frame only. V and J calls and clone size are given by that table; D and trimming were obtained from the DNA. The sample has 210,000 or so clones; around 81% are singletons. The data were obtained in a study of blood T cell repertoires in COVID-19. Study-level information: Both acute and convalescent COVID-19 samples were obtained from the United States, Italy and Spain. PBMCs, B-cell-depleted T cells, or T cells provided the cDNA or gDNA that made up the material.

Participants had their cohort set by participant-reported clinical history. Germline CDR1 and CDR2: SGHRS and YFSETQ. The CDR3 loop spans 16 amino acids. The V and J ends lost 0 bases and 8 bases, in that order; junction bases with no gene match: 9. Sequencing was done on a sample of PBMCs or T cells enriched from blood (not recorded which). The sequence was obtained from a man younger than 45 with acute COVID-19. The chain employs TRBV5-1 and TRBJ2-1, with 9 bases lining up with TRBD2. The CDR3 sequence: CASSLVDGGGAYEQFF. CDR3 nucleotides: TGCGCCAGCAGCTTGGTCGACGGCGGGGGGGCCTATGAGCAGTTCTTC.